These 21 T cell receptor beta chains were sequenced from one sample in a study of T cell responses to AZD1222 COVID-19 vaccine. TCRdb keeps only in-frame clones here, not all; method: immunoSEQ multiplex PCR. The sample includes about 160,000 clones, approximately 91% of them seen just once. Sequenced material: peripheral blood, taken on day 0 of AZD1222 vaccination. These receptors originate from an adult in good health.

The chain recombines TRBV9 with TRBJ2-3, with D possibly being TRBD2 (5 bases). The ends were cut back, 4 bases at V and 2 bases at J, with 11 bases in the middle. Germline V gives CDR1 SGDLS, CDR2 YYNGEE. This CDR3 is 14 amino acids long. The CDR3 sequence: CASSPLDSTDTQYF. CDR3 in DNA: TGTGCCAGCAGCCCACTAGATTCCACAGATACGCAGTATTTT.

The chain is built from TRBV6-2 or TRBV6-3 and TRBJ2-3; D assignment may be TRBD1 or TRBD2 (6 bases each). This CDR3 has 17 amino acids. V lost 2 bases, J lost 4 bases, and 19 bases lay in between. Germline V gene data show CDR1 as MNHEY and CDR2 as SVGEGT. CDR3 region: CASSYQGGRGGSDTQYF. The CDR3 DNA reads as TGTGCCAGCAGTTACCAGGGAGGCAGGGGAGGCTCAGATACGCAGTATTTT.

The rearrangement links TRBV2 to TRBJ2-7; D not resolved. This CDR3 region has 13 residues. The V end lost 4 bases, the J end lost 3 bases, and 10 bases lay between the germline ends. The germline V gene has CDR1 SNHLY and CDR2 FYNNEI. The CDR3 spells CASSARNSYEQYF. Here the CDR3 DNA reads TGTGCCAGCAGTGCAAGGAACAGCTACGAGCAGTACTTC.

The gene calls are TRBV11-2 and TRBJ2-1; D perhaps matches TRBD1 (5 bases). There are 12 residues in the CDR3. Per germline, CDR1 SGHAT and CDR2 FQNNGV. V was cut by 1 base and J by 7 bases, with 5 bases left in between. The CDR3 coding sequence is TGTGCCAGCAGCTTAGGACAGAATGAGCAGTTCTTC. It is translated as CASSLGQNEQFF.

The V and J genes are TRBV7-2 and TRBJ1-6; 7 bases align to TRBD1. The V gene's germline CDR1 is SGHTA and CDR2 FQGNSA. J lost 7 bases, V lost 5 bases, and 8 bases had no gene match. The CDR3 extends over 15 amino acids. CDR3 protein: CASSTSGGGNSPLHF. Written as DNA, the CDR3 is TGTGCCAGCAGCACCTCAGGGGGTGGGAATTCACCCCTCCACTTT.

This sequence joins TRBV5-1 and TRBJ2-7, with 10 bases matching TRBD1. Germline V gene data show CDR1 as SGHRS and CDR2 as YFSETQ. The V segment lost 4 bases and the J segment 7 bases; nucleotides outside the gene matches: 8. The CDR3 totals 14 residues. The CDR3 DNA follows: TGCGCCAGCAGCCCTAGGGACAGGGGAGGAGAGCAGTACTTC. Protein: CASSPRDRGGEQYF.

The chain couples TRBV30 to TRBJ1-4; weak D call: TRBD1 (6 bases). Between the trimmed V and J ends, which lost 3 bases and 2 bases, there was a span of 16 bases. Germline CDR1 and CDR2: GTSNPN and SVGIG (reference sequence). This CDR3 region has 16 residues. CDR3 nucleotides: TGTGCCTGGAGCTATAGAGGGAGGGGGACTAATGAAAAACTGTTTTTT. This encodes CAWSYRGRGTNEKLFF.

The chain employs TRBV6-5 and TRBJ1-1; D is uncertain. Germline assignment: CDR1 MNHEY and CDR2 SVGAGI. The V gene lost 2 bases and the J gene lost 4 bases, with 11 bases spanning the gap. The CDR3 is 14 amino acids. The CDR3 bases are TGTGCCAGCAGTTACCCCCCGCGAGGCACTGAAGCTTTCTTT. Translation gives CASSYPPRGTEAFF.

The rearrangement joins TRBV4-3 to TRBJ1-1; 11 bases align to TRBD1. Germline values: CDR1 LGHNA, CDR2 YSLEER. CDR3 length equals 16 residues. V was clipped by 4 bases and J by 6 bases; unmatched bases: 10. DNA for the CDR3: TGCGCCAGCAGCCCCCGGACAGGGGGCGAGGGGTCTGAAGCTTTCTTT. Protein product: CASSPRTGGEGSEAFF.

This clone was seen a single time. Here the CDR3 DNA reads TGTGCCACCAGCGAGTGGGGTACGCAAGAGACCCAGTACTTC. It translates to CATSEWGTQETQYF. The J gene is TRBJ2-5, the V gene TRBV15; D not certain. The CDR3 runs to 14 residues. Germline V CDR1 and CDR2: LNHNV, YYDKDF (reference sequence). The V end lost 5 bases, the J end lost 2 bases, and 12 bases lay between the germline ends. The full variable domain, its missing parts supplied by reference TRBV15 and TRBJ2-5, is DAMVIQNPRYQVTQFGKPVTLSCSQTLNHNVMYWYQQKSSQAPKLLFHYYDKDFNNEADTPDNFQSRRPNTSFCFLDIRSPGLGDTAMYLCATSEWGTQETQYFGPGTRLLVL.

Only one count was recorded for this clone. The chain is built from TRBV9 and TRBJ2-7; 7 bases are a match to TRBD1. The CDR3 consists of 14 residues. Trimming took 0 bases from V and 6 from J; bases not matched to a gene: 6. Germline assignment: CDR1 SGDLS and CDR2 YYNGEE. CDR3 coding DNA: TGTGCCAGCAGCGTAGGACAGGGTCGGGTCGAGCAGTACTTC. As protein: CASSVGQGRVEQYF.

The rearrangement links TRBV2 to TRBJ1-3; 10 nucleotides agree with TRBD1. CDR1 and CDR2 (germline): SNHLY, FYNNEI. CDR3 length: 14 residues. The ends lost 8 bases at V and 9 bases at J; junction bases unmatched: 10. The CDR3 loop is CASGGDRGYGTIYF. In nucleotides, the CDR3 is TGTGCCAGCGGGGGGGACAGGGGCTATGGCACCATATATTTT.

This chain joins TRBV2 and TRBJ1-6; no clear D gene. This CDR3 is 14 amino acids long. CDR1 and CDR2 (germline): SNHLY, FYNNEI. Trimming shortened V by 2 bases and J by 5 bases, and 7 bases separated the two germline ends. In DNA, the CDR3 is TGTGCCAGCAGTGAATTAAAGGATAATTCACCCCTCCACTTT. Encoded protein: CASSELKDNSPLHF. Combining the CDR3 with reference TRBV2 and TRBJ1-6 gives the whole variable domain EPEVTQTPSHQVTQMGQEVILRCVPISNHLYFYWYRQILGQKVEFLVSFYNNEISEKSEIFDDQFSVERPDGSNFTLKIRSTKLEDSAMYFCASSELKDNSPLHFGNGTRLTVT.

The rearrangement links TRBV27 to TRBJ1-2; TRBD1 might be the D (5 bases). From germline, CDR1 is MNHEY and CDR2 SMNVEV (reference sequence). The CDR3 sequence is 13 residues long. The germline V and J ends were trimmed by 3 bases and 4 bases, with 9 bases remaining between them. The CDR3 region is CASSLIGTYGYTF. For the CDR3, the DNA is TGTGCCAGCAGTTTGATAGGGACCTATGGCTACACCTTC.

J is TRBJ2-2 and V is TRBV27; TRBD2 aligns across 10 bases. The CDR3 is made up of 17 amino acids. From germline, CDR1 is MNHEY and CDR2 SMNVEV (reference sequence). Trimming took 2 bases from V and 3 from J; bases not matched to a gene: 6. The DNA of the CDR3 is TGTGCCAGCAGTTTAATCCGTCTAGCGGGGGACACCGGGGAGCTGTTTTTT. Its protein is CASSLIRLAGDTGELFF.

The rearrangement uses TRBV2 and TRBJ2-1; D may be TRBD2 (6 bases). This CDR3 has 14 residues. Germline V lookup: CDR1 SNHLY, CDR2 FYNNEI. Trimming left V 8 bases short and J 0 bases short, with 11 bases between. The CDR3 DNA reads as TGTGCCAGCCGGAGGGAGGACTCCTACAATGAGCAGTTCTTC. Translating gives CASRREDSYNEQFF.

The rearrangement links TRBV7-9 to TRBJ1-1, with a tentative D call TRBD1 (5 bases). Trimming cost V 5 bases and J 4 bases, with 14 bases left between them. There are 14 residues in the CDR3. The germline V gene encodes CDR1 SEHNR and CDR2 FQNEAQ (reference sequence). The CDR3 DNA reads TGTGCCAGCAGCGATAAGGGGAGAAGCACTGAAGCTTTCTTT. Its translation is CASSDKGRSTEAFF.

CDR3 bases: TGTGCCAGCAGCCCCGGGGTTAACAATGAAAAACTGTTTTTT. Protein sequence: CASSPGVNNEKLFF. The rearrangement links TRBV7-9 to TRBJ1-4; D is uncertain. CDR3 length: 14 residues. The V gene's germline CDR1 is SEHNR and CDR2 FQNEAQ (reference sequence). The V gene lost 5 bases and the J gene lost 5 bases, with 12 bases spanning the gap.

This chain uses TRBV5-4 with TRBJ1-5, with D tentatively TRBD1 (6 bases). The CDR3 consists of 14 residues. In germline, CDR1 is SGHNT, CDR2 YYREEE (reference sequence). Trimming pared 1 base from V and 1 base from J, leaving 6 bases between. CDR3 nucleotide sequence: TGTGCCAGCAGCTTGACAGGGAGCAATCAGCCCCAGCATTTT. It encodes CASSLTGSNQPQHF.

DNA for the CDR3: TGTGCCACCAGCAGAGATACGGTGGGACATAGCAATCAGCCCCAGCATTTT. Translating it yields CATSRDTVGHSNQPQHF. The chain is built from TRBV15 and TRBJ1-5, with a weak D call TRBD1 (6 bases). CDR1 is LNHNV, CDR2 YYDKDF, per germline (reference sequence). Trimming cost V 0 bases and J 0 bases, with 12 bases left between them. The CDR3 runs 17 residues.

The V gene is TRBV28, the J gene TRBJ1-2, with a possible D match to TRBD1 (6 bases). Germline CDR1 reads MDHEN; CDR2 reads SYDVKM. The CDR3 has 12 amino acids. The ends were cut back, 7 bases at V and 10 bases at J, with 16 bases in the middle. The CDR3 protein is CASKKQGRVYTF. The DNA for the CDR3 is TGTGCCAGCAAAAAACAGGGTAGGGTCTACACCTTC.